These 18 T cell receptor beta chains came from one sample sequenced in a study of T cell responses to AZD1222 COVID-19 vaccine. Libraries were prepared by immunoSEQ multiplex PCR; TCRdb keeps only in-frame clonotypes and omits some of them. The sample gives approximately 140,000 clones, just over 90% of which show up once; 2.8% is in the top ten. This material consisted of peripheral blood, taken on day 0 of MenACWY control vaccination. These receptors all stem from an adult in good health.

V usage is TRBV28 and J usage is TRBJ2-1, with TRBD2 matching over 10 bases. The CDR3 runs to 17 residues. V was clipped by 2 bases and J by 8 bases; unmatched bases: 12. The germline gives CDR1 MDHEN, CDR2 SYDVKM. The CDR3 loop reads CASSLDQREGRADEQFF. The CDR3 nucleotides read TGTGCCAGCAGTTTAGACCAGCGGGAGGGTCGGGCGGATGAGCAGTTCTTC.

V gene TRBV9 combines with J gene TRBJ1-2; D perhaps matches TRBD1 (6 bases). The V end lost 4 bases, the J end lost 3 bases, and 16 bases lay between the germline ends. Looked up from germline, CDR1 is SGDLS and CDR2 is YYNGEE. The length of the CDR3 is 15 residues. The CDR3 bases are TGTGCCAGCAGCCCAGGGACACCCGCCTACTATGGCTACACCTTC. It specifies CASSPGTPAYYGYTF.

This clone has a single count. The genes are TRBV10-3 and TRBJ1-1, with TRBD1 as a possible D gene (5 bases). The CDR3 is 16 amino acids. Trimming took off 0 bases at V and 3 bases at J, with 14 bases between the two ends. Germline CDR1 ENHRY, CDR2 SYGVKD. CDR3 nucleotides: TGTGCCATCAGTGAGTCAACGGGAACGGGGGACACTGAAGCTTTCTTT. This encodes CAISESTGTGDTEAFF.

CDR3 protein: CASSQSGPEAFF. The DNA of the CDR3 is TGTGCCAGCAGCCAGTCAGGCCCTGAAGCTTTCTTT. The chain has TRBV28 and TRBJ1-1; D call uncertain. This CDR3 comprises 12 residues. The V gene's germline CDR1 is MDHEN and CDR2 SYDVKM. Trimming left V 6 bases short and J 6 bases short, with 11 bases between. Complete variable domain (other parts from reference TRBV28 and TRBJ1-1): DVKVTQSSRYLVKRTGEKVFLECVQDMDHENMFWYRQDPGLGLRLIYFSYDVKMKEKGDIPEGYSVSREKKERFSLILESASTNQTSMYLCASSQSGPEAFFGQGTRLTVV.

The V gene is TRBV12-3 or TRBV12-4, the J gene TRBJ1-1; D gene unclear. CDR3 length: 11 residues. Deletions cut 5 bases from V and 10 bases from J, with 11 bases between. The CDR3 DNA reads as TGTGCCAGCAGTAACAGTTTAGGAGCTTTCTTT. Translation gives CASSNSLGAFF.

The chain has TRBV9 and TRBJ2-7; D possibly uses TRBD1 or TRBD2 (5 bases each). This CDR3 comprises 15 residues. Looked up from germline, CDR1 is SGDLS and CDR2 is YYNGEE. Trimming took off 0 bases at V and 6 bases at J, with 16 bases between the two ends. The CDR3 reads CASSVDQWGSGEQYF. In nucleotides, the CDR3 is TGTGCCAGCAGCGTAGATCAGTGGGGGTCAGGCGAGCAGTACTTC.

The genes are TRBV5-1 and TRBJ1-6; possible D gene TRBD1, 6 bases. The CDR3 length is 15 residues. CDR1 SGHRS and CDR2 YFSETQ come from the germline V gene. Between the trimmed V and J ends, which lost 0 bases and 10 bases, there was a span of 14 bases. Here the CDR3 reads CASSLAFQGYSPLHF. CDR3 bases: TGCGCCAGCAGCTTGGCCTTTCAGGGGTACTCACCCCTCCACTTT. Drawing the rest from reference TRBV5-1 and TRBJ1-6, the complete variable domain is KAGVTQTPRYLIKTRGQQVTLSCSPISGHRSVSWYQQTPGQGLQFLFEYFSETQRNKGNFPGRFSGRQFSNSRSEMNVSTLELGDSALYLCASSLAFQGYSPLHFGNGTRLTVT.

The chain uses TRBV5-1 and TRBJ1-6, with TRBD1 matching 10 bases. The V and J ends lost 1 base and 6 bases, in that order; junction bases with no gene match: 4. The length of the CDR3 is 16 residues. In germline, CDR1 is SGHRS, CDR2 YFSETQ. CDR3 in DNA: TGCGCCAGCAGCTTGTGGGGACAGGGGTCTAATTCACCCCTCCACTTT. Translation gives CASSLWGQGSNSPLHF.

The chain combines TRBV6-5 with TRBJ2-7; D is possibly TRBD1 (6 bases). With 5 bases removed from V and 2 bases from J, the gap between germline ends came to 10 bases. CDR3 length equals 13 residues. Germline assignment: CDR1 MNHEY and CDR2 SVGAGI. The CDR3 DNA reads TGTGCCAGCAGTCCAGGGGCACCCTACGAGCAGTACTTC. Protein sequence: CASSPGAPYEQYF.

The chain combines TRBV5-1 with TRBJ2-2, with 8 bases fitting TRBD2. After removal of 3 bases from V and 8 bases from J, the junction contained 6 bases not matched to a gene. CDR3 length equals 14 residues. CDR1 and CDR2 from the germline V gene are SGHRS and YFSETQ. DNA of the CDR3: TGCGCCAGCAGCTGGGGACTAGTAGTGGGGGAGCTGTTTTTT. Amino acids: CASSWGLVVGELFF.

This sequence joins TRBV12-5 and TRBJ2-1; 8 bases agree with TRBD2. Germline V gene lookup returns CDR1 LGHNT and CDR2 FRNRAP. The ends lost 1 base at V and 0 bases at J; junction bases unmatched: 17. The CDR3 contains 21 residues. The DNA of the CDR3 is TGTGCTAGTGGTTTGGCCCGATGGTTGCGGGAGGACTCGAGCTCCTACAATGAGCAGTTCTTC. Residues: CASGLARWLREDSSSYNEQFF. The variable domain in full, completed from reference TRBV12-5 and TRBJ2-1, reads DARVTQTPRHKVTEMGQEVTMRCQPILGHNTVFWYRQTMMQGLELLAYFRNRAPLDDSGMPKDRFSAEMPDATLATLKIQPSEPRDSAVYFCASGLARWLREDSSSYNEQFFGPGTRLTVL.

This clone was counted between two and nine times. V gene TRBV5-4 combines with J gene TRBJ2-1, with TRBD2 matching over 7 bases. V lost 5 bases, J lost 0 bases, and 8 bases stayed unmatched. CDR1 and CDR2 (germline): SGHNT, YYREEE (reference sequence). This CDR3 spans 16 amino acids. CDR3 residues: CASSPGGLSSYNEQFF. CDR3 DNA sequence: TGTGCCAGCAGTCCGGGAGGCCTGAGCTCCTACAATGAGCAGTTCTTC.

DNA for the CDR3: TGTGCCAGCAGCTTAGGCAACTATGAGACCCAGTACTTC. This encodes CASSLGNYETQYF. The J gene is TRBJ2-5, the V gene TRBV11-2, with D hard to call. Trimming took 1 base from V and 5 from J, leaving 8 bases between them. The CDR3 runs to 13 residues. Germline CDR1 is SGHAT and CDR2 is FQNNGV.

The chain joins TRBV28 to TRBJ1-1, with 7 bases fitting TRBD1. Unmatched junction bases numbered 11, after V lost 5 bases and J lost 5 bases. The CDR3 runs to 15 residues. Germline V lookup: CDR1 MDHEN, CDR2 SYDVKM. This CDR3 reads CASSPYLTGLTEAFF. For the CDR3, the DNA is TGTGCCAGCAGTCCATATTTGACAGGGTTGACTGAAGCTTTCTTT.

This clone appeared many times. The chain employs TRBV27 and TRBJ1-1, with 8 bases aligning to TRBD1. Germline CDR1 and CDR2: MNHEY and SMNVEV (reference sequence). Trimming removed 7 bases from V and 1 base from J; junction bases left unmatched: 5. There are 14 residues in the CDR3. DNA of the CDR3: TGTGCCAGCAATAGACAGGGGCCGAACACTGAAGCTTTCTTT. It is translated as CASNRQGPNTEAFF.

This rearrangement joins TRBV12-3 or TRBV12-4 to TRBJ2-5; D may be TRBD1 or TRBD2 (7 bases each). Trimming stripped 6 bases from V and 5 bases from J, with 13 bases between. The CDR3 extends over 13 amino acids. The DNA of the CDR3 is TGTGCCAGCAGGATCAGGGGGGGGGAGACCCAGTACTTC. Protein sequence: CASRIRGGETQYF.

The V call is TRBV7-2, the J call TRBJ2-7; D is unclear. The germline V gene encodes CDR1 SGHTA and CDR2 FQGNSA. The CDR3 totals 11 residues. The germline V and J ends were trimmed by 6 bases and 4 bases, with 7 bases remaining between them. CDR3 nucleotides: TGTGCCAGCAGATCCGCTTACGAGCAGTACTTC. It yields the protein CASRSAYEQYF.

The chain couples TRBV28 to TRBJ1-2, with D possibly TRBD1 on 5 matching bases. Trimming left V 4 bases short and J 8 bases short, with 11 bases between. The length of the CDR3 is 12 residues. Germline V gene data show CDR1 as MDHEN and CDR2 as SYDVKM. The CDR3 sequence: CASSSRGLGYTF. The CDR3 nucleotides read TGTGCCAGCAGTTCACGGGGCTTGGGCTACACCTTC.